This T cell receptor beta chain derives from a study of neurological immune-mediated disorders (dated by TCRdb to between 2018 and 2021). Regarding the research as a whole: Among the approximately 34 multiple sclerosis patients, approximately 30 had relapsing-remitting MS and 3 had secondary progressive MS. The study compared peripheral blood TCR-beta repertoires of HTLV-I-associated myelopathy (HAM/TSP) patients, multiple sclerosis patients and healthy controls using UMI-based sequencing. Longitudinal samples, technical triplicates and paired sorted CD4+ and CD8+ T-cell subsets, alongside PBMC samples, were included among the roughly 100 TCR-beta libraries. The cohort comprised roughly 70 subjects: around 15 HAM/TSP patients, 34 multiple sclerosis patients and approximately 20 healthy controls. The study at large found these results: No identical CDR3 amino acid sequences were found to be shared among expanded clones across subjects, suggesting that TCR-beta repertoires were private in all groups. TCR clonal expansion was highest in HAM/TSP patients and lowest in MS patients, with MS patients falling below even healthy controls. In phylogenetic analysis, the repertoires of 18 of 34 MS patients grouped into a cluster of related CDR3 sequences, which suggests a possible signature at the repertoire level. No association of the MS cluster with clinical or MRI features was observed, and the need for larger cohorts was stated by the authors.

Unsorted PBMC libraries were generated from 2 million PBMCs stored in RNAlater at -80 °C until RNA extraction. The multiple sclerosis patients were enrolled in a US clinical protocol that evaluated disease progression with magnetic resonance imaging. Peripheral blood was subjected to Ficoll-Hypaque density gradient centrifugation to isolate PBMCs, which were then cryopreserved in liquid nitrogen. V is clipped by 4 bases and J by 8 bases, and the sequence between their germline boundaries is 8 bases long. Reading the germline V gene gives CDR1 MNHEY and CDR2 SVGEGT. Measured from the cysteine to the phenylalanine, the CDR3 is 11 residues long. The DNA shown is the 33-base CDR3, in frame from base 1. cDNA synthesis used template-switch 5'RACE with a primer carrying a 10-nucleotide random unique molecular identifier tagging each TCR transcript. Over 180 million TCR-beta sequences, covering 15-18 subjects, were produced in each sequencing run. The RNeasy kit was used to extract total RNA. Using the KAPA Real-time Library Amplification kit, TCR-beta VDJ regions were amplified with primers for the TCR constant region and the 5'RACE anchor. Sample indexes and Illumina adaptors were added in a first PCR, and a second PCR then increased library yield. After Ampure bead purification, the roughly 650 bp TCR product was size-selected on a 2% E-gel SizeSelection system. Before pooling, libraries had their quality checked on a Bioanalyzer, their concentration measured with Qubit, and their quantity determined with the Kapa Library Quantification kit. An Illumina HiSeq 2500 was used to sequence the libraries paired-end at 2 x 150 bp. To increase sequence diversity, roughly 24-31% phiX was spiked into each library pool. On the authors' methods: The UMI-based MiGEC pipeline processed quality-filtered reads and removed over 75% of raw TCR sequences during error correction. IMGT germline references were used for aligning VDJ genes, and each clonotype was defined as a unique CDR3 amino acid sequence together with its V-J genes. Clonal expansion, Shannon diversity and CDR3 relatedness (CalcPairwiseDistances, ClusterSamples) were evaluated with VDJtools, and phylogenetic trees were built with CLCbio workbench. Expanded clones were defined as having at least 8 unique UMIs, based on coefficient-of-variation modelling across technical triplicates. TCRdb reworked the public reads: Q25 trimming with fastp, MiXCR clone assembly, productive beta chains retained. Merged by CDR3 protein, the rows form single entries marked with the most common genes and DNA. The V and J calls shown here were made by TCRdb, not taken from the authors' results. Across this sample there are 25,000 to 35,000 distinct CDR3 sequences, with less than 1.6% seen only once. The ten largest clones take up nearly 9.5% of the sample.

This clonotype occurred many times. This clone's antigen is unknown. Per-nucleotide qualities are absent, and no much larger clonotype sits a single base away. The sequence came from a woman aged 25 to 45 with multiple sclerosis. In this chain, TRBV6-2 or TRBV6-3 is recombined with TRBJ1-1, with TRBD1 perhaps the D gene, on 5 matching bases. What was sequenced was PBMCs. The sequenced DNA is TGTGCCAGCAGTTTCGGGGGAGAAGCTTTCTTT. Its product reads: CASSFGGEAFF.